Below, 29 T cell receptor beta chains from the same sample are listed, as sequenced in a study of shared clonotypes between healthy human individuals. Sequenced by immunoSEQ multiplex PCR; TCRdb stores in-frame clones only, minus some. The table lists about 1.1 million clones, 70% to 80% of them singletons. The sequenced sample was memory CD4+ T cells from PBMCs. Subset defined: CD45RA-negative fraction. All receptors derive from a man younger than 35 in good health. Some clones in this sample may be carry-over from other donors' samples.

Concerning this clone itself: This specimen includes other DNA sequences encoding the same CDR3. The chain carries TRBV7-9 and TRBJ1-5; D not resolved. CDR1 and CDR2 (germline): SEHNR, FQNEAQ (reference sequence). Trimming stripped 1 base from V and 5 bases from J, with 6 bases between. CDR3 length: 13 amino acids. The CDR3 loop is CASSLGGDQPQHF. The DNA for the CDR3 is TGTGCCAGCAGCTTAGGTGGGGATCAGCCCCAGCATTTT.

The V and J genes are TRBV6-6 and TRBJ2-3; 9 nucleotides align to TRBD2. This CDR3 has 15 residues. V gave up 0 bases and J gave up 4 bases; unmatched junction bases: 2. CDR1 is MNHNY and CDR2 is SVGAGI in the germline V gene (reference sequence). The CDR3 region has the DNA TGTGCCAGCAGTTACTCCCGGACTAGCGCAGATACGCAGTATTTT. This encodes CASSYSRTSADTQYF.

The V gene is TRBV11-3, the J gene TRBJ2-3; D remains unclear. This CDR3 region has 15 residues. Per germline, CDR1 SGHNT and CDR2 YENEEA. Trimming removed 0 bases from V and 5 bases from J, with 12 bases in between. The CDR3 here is CASSLEASKEDTQYF. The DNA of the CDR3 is TGTGCCAGCAGCTTAGAAGCGAGCAAAGAAGATACGCAGTATTTT.

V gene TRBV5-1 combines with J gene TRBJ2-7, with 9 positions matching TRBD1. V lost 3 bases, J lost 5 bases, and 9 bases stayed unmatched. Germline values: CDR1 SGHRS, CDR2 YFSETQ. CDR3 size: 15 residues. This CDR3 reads CASSSAGQGNNEQYF. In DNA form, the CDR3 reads TGCGCCAGCAGCTCGGCGGGACAGGGTAATAACGAGCAGTACTTC.

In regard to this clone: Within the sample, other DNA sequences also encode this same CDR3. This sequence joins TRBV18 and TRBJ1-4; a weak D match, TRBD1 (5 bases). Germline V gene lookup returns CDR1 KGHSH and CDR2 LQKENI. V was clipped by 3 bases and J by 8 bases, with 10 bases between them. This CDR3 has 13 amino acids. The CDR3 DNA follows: TGTGCCAGCTCACCGAGGCGGGGGGAAAAACTGTTTTTT. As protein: CASSPRRGEKLFF.

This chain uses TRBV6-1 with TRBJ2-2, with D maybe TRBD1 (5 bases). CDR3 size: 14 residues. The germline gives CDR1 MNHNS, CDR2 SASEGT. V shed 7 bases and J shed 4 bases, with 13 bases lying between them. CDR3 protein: CASINLRATGELFF. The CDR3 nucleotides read TGTGCCAGCATTAACCTCAGGGCCACCGGGGAGCTGTTTTTT.

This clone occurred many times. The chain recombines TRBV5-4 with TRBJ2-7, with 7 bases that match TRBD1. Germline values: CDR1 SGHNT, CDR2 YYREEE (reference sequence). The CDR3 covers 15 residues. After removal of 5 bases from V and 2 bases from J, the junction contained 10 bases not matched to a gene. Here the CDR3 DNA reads TGTGCCAGCAGGGACAGGTCTATCTCAACCTACGAGCAGTACTTC. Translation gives CASRDRSISTYEQYF. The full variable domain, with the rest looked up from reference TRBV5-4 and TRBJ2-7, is ETGVTQSPTHLIKTRGQQVTLRCSSQSGHNTVSWYQQALGQGPQFIFQYYREEENGRGNFPPRFSGLQFPNYSSELNVNALELDDSALYLCASRDRSISTYEQYFGPGTRLTVT.

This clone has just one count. As DNA, the CDR3 is TGCAGCGTGGTCAGGGACGGCAGCACAGATACGCAGTATTTT. Its protein product is CSVVRDGSTDTQYF. This rearrangement joins TRBV29-1 to TRBJ2-3, with D perhaps being TRBD1 or TRBD2 (5 bases each). The CDR3 spans 14 residues. Per the germline V gene, CDR1 is SQVTM and CDR2 is ANQGSEA. V lost 6 bases and J 0 bases, leaving 13 bases between the germline ends.

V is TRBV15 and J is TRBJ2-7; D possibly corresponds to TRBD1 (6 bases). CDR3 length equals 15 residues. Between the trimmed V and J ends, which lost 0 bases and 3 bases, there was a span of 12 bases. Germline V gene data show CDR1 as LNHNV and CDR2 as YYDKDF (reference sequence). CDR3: CATSREYRDLYEQYF. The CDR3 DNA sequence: TGTGCCACCAGCAGAGAGTACAGGGACCTCTACGAGCAGTACTTC.

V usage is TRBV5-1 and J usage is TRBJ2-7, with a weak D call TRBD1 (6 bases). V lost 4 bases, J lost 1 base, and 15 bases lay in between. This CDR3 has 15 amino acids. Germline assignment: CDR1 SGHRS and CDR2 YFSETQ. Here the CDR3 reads CASSPQGRYSYEQYF. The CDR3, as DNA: TGCGCCAGCAGCCCACAGGGAAGGTATTCCTACGAGCAGTACTTC.

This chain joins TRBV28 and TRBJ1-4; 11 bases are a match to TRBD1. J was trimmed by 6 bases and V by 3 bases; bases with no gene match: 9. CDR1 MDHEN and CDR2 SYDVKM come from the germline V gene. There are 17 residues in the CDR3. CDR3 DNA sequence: TGTGCCAGCAGTTTGTTGGGACAGGGGGGCCCTGATGAAAAACTGTTTTTT. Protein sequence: CASSLLGQGGPDEKLFF.

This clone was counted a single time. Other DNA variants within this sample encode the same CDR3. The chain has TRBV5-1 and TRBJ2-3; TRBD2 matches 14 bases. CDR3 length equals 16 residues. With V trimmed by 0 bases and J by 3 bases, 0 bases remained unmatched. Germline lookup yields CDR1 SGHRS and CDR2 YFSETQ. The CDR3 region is CASSLGTSGRTDTQYF. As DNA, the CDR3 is TGCGCCAGCAGCTTGGGGACTAGCGGGAGGACAGATACGCAGTATTTT.

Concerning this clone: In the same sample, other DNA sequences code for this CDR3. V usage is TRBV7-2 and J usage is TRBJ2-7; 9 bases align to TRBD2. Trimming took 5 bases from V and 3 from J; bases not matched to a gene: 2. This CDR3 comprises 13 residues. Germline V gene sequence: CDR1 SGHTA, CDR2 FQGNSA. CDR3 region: CASSLSGSYEQYF. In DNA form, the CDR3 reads TGTGCCAGCAGCCTTAGCGGGAGCTACGAGCAGTACTTC.

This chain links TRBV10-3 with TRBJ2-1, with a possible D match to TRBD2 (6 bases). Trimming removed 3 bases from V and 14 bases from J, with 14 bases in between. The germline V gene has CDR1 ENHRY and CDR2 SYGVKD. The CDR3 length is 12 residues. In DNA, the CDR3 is TGTGCCATCAGTGAAGTGGGGGGAGCAGAGTTCTTC. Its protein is CAISEVGGAEFF.

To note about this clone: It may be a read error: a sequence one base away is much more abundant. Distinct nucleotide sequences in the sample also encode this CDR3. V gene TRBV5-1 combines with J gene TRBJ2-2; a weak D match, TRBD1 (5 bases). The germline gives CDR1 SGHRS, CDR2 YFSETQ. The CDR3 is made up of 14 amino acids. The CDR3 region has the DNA TGTGCCAGCAGCCTGGGGCCGAGCAGCGGGGAGCTGTTTTTT. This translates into CASSLGPSSGELFF. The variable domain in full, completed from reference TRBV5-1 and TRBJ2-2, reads KAGVTQTPRYLIKTRGQQVTLSCSPISGHRSVSWYQQTPGQGLQFLFEYFSETQRNKGNFPGRFSGRQFSNSRSEMNVSTLELGDSALYLCASSLGPSSGELFFGEGSRLTVL.

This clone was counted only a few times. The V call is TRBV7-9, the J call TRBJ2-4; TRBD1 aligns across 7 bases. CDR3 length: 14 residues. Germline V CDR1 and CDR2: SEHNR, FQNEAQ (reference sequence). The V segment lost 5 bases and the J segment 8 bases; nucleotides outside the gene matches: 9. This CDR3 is CASSPWTGTDIQYF. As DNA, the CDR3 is TGTGCCAGCAGCCCCTGGACAGGAACGGACATTCAGTACTTC.

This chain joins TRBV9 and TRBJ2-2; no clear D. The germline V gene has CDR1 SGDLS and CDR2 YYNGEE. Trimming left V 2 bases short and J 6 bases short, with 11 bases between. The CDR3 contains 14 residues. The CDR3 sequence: CASSVRIVAGELFF. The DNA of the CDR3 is TGTGCCAGCAGCGTCAGAATAGTCGCCGGGGAGCTGTTTTTT.

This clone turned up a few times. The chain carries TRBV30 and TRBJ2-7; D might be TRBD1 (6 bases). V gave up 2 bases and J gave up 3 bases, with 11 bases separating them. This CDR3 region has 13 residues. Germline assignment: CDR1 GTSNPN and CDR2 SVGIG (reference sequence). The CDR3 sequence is CAWSRGQLYEQYF. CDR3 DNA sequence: TGTGCCTGGAGTAGAGGACAGCTCTACGAGCAGTACTTC.

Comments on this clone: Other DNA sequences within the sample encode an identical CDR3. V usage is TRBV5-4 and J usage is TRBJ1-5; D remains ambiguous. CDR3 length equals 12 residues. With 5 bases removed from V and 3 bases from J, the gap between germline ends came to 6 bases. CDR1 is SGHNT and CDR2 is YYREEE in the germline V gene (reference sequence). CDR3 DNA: TGTGCCAGCAGTTCGGACAATCAGCCCCAGCATTTT. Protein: CASSSDNQPQHF.

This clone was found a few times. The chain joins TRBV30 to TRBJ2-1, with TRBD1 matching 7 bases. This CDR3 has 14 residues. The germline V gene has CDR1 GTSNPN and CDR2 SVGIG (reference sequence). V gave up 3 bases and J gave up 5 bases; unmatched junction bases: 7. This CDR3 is CAWRVRGTHNEQFF. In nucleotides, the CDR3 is TGTGCCTGGAGGGTCAGGGGGACCCACAATGAGCAGTTCTTC.

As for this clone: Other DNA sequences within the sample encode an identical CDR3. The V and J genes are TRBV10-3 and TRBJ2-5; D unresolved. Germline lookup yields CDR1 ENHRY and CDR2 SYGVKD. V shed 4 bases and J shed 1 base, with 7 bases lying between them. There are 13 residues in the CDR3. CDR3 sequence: CAISVSGQETQYF. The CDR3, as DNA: TGTGCCATCAGTGTTTCAGGCCAAGAGACCCAGTACTTC.

CDR3 protein: CASSEVVGGSITGELFF. In DNA form, the CDR3 reads TGTGCCAGCAGTGAAGTAGTTGGGGGGTCTATCACCGGGGAGCTGTTTTTT. The V call is TRBV2, the J call TRBJ2-2, with D perhaps TRBD2 (6 bases). V was clipped by 1 base and J by 4 bases, with 16 bases between them. CDR1 is SNHLY and CDR2 is FYNNEI in the germline V gene. This CDR3 contains 17 residues. Supplemented by reference TRBV2 and TRBJ2-2, the full variable domain reads EPEVTQTPSHQVTQMGQEVILRCVPISNHLYFYWYRQILGQKVEFLVSFYNNEISEKSEIFDDQFSVERPDGSNFTLKIRSTKLEDSAMYFCASSEVVGGSITGELFFGEGSRLTVL.

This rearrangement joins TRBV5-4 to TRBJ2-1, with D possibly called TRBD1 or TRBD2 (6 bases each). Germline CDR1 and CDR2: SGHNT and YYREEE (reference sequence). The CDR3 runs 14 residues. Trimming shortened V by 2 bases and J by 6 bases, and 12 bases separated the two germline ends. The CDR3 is CASSLRGLGNEQFF. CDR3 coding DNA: TGTGCCAGCAGCTTACGGGGGCTAGGCAATGAGCAGTTCTTC.

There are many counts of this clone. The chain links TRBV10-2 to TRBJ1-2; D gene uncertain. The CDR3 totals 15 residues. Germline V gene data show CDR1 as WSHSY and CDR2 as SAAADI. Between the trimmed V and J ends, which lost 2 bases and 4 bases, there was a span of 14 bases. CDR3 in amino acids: CASSETPHAPYGYTF. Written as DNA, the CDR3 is TGCGCCAGCAGTGAGACACCCCACGCCCCCTATGGCTACACCTTC.

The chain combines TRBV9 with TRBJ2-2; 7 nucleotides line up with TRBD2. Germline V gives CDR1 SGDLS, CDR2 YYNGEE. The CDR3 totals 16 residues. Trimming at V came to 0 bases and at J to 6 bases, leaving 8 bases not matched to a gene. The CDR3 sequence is CASSVGHGGSSGELFF. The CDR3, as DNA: TGTGCCAGCAGCGTAGGGCATGGCGGGAGCTCCGGGGAGCTGTTTTTT.

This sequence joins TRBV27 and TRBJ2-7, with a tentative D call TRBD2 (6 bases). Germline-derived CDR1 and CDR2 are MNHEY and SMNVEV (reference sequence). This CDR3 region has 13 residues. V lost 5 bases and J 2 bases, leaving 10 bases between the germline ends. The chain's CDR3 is CASSRAGTYEQYF. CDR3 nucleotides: TGTGCCAGCAGTAGGGCGGGAACCTACGAGCAGTACTTC.

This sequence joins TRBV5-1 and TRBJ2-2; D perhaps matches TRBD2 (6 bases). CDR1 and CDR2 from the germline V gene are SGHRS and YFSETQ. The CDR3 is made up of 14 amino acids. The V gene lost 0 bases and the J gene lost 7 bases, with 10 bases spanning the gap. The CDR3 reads CASSLVGSSGELFF. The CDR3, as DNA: TGCGCCAGCAGCTTGGTCGGGAGTAGCGGGGAGCTGTTTTTT. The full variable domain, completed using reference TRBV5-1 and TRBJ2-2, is KAGVTQTPRYLIKTRGQQVTLSCSPISGHRSVSWYQQTPGQGLQFLFEYFSETQRNKGNFPGRFSGRQFSNSRSEMNVSTLELGDSALYLCASSLVGSSGELFFGEGSRLTVL.

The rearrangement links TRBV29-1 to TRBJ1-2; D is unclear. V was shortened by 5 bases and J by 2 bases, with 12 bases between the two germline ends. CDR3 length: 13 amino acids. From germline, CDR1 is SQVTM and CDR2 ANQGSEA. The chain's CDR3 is CSVFTLTNYGYTF. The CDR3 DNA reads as TGCAGCGTTTTTACACTCACGAACTATGGCTACACCTTC.

CDR3 amino acids: CASRFLVAGVYEQYF. The CDR3 bases are TGTGCCAGCAGATTCCTAGTAGCGGGAGTGTACGAGCAGTACTTC. The chain links TRBV6-1 to TRBJ2-7; 9 bases align to TRBD2. Per germline, CDR1 MNHNS and CDR2 SASEGT. CDR3 length: 15 residues. J gave up 4 bases and V 6 bases, and 10 bases lay outside the gene matches.